Detailed here is one TCR beta chain. The data stem from a study of technical replicates of blood from a few donors. Clones were read by immunoSEQ multiplex PCR, and TCRdb kept only the in-frame ones, dropping some. The sample lists some 85,000 clones, 96% occurring once. V shed 5 bases and J shed 3 bases, with 10 bases lying between them. CDR3 size: 14 residues. Per germline, CDR1 SEHNR and CDR2 FQNEAQ (reference sequence). The rearrangement uses TRBV7-9 and TRBJ1-4, with a weak D call TRBD1 (6 bases). The receptor was isolated from a human donor in good health. The sample comprised T cells isolated from PBMCs. The CDR3 loop reads CASSIRGSNEKLFF. For the CDR3, the DNA is TGTGCCAGCAGCATCAGGGGTTCTAATGAAAAACTGTTTTTT.